This entry describes one T cell receptor beta chain. The CDR3 sequence is 15 residues long. V lost 4 bases and J 2 bases, leaving 15 bases between the germline ends. Germline values: CDR1 SGHRS, CDR2 YFSETQ. This sample is part of a study of blood T cell repertoires in COVID-19. Study in general: COVID-19 samples, acute and convalescent, were from the United States, Italy and Spain. Sample material is recorded as cDNA or gDNA derived from T cells, B-cell-depleted T cells, or PBMCs.

Method: immunoSEQ multiplex PCR; TCRdb's copy keeps in-frame clones and lacks some. Of some 70,000 clones detected, roughly 91% appear once; the ten largest clones hold around 6.7%. The sequencing sample was made of peripheral blood. V is TRBV5-1 and J is TRBJ2-5; D is ambiguous. The sequence was collected from a man aged 50-60 years with active COVID-19. CDR3 loop: CASSTAGTFQETQYF. The CDR3 DNA reads as TGCGCCAGCAGCACTGCAGGAACCTTTCAAGAGACCCAGTACTTC.